A single sample is the source of the 5 T cell receptor beta chains below, sequenced in a study of neoadjuvant anti-PD-1 for oral cavity cancer. Clones were read by immunoSEQ multiplex PCR, and TCRdb kept only the in-frame ones, dropping some. The sample has more than 10,000 clones, more than 60% seen once. This sample comprised PBMCs, obtained before nivolumab (anti-PD-1) treatment. The receptor set was obtained from a person between 35 and 79 years old with oral cavity squamous cell carcinoma.

This chain joins TRBV5-7 and TRBJ2-5, with a tentative D call TRBD2 (5 bases). TRBV5-7 qualifies as an ORF whose function is uncertain. Trimming pared 0 bases from V and 1 base from J, leaving 10 bases between. This CDR3 comprises 15 residues. CDR3 sequence reads: CASSLERELQETQYF. The CDR3 DNA follows: TGTGCCAGCAGCTTGGAGAGGGAACTCCAAGAGACCCAGTACTTC.

The chain carries TRBV10-1 and TRBJ2-7; D gene ambiguous. Trimming removed 1 base at V and 7 bases at J, with 11 bases between. Germline CDR1 reads WNHNN; CDR2 reads SYGVQD (reference sequence). This CDR3 spans 13 amino acids. In DNA form, the CDR3 reads TGCGCCAGCAGTGAGTTGGCAGTGGGTGAGCAGTACTTC. Translated, it gives CASSELAVGEQYF.

This clone has only one observation. The genes are TRBV30 and TRBJ2-7, with no clear D. Trimming took 2 bases from V and 6 from J, leaving 8 bases between them. Germline V gives CDR1 GTSNPN, CDR2 SVGIG (reference sequence). The CDR3 loop spans 11 amino acids. CDR3 loop: CAWSFSVEQYF. The CDR3 DNA reads TGTGCCTGGAGTTTTTCAGTCGAGCAGTACTTC.

This clone was counted only a few times. The chain couples TRBV11-2 to TRBJ2-7, with a weak D call TRBD2 (6 bases). From germline, CDR1 is SGHAT and CDR2 FQNNGV. CDR3 length: 16 amino acids. The V and J ends lost 0 bases and 0 bases respectively, with 12 bases between them. Here the CDR3 reads CASSLEPGLLSYEQYF. For the CDR3, the DNA is TGTGCCAGCAGCTTAGAACCGGGACTGCTCTCCTACGAGCAGTACTTC.

This clone was counted once. The chain combines TRBV4-2 with TRBJ2-1; D tentatively reads TRBD1 or TRBD2 (5 bases each). This CDR3 region has 18 residues. CDR1 is LGHNA and CDR2 is YNFKEQ in the germline V gene. Between the trimmed V and J ends, which lost 3 bases and 3 bases, there was a span of 21 bases. The CDR3 bases are TGTGCCAGCAGCCAGCCCGAGGAAGGTTGGGACGGCTACAATGAGCAGTTCTTC. Protein product: CASSQPEEGWDGYNEQFF.